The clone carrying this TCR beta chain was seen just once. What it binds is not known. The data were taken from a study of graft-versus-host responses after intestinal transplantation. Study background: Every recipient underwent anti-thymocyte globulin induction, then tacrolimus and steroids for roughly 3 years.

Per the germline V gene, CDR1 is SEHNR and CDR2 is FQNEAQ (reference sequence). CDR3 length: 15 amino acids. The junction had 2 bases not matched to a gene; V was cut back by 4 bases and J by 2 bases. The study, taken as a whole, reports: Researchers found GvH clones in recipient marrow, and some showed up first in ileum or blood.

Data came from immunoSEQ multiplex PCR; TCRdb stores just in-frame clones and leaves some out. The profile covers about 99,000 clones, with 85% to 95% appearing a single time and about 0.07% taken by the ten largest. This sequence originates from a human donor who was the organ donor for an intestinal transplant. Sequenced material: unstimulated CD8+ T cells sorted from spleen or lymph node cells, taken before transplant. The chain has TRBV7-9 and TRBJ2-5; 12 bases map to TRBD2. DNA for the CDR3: TGTGCCAGCAGCTGGACTAGCGGGGTGCAAGAGACCCAGTACTTC. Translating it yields CASSWTSGVQETQYF.